Below, 26 T cell receptor beta chains from the same sample are listed, as sequenced in a study of CD8 T cells in Susac syndrome. cDNA came from approximately 0.5 to 1 ug RNA primed by random hexamers. Each CDR3 protein is one row after TCRdb ran MiXCR on the immunoSEQ multiplex PCR reads. The table lists approximately 230,000 distinct CDR3 sequences, roughly 95% of them singletons. The source material was CD4+ T cells from PBMCs. These receptor sequences come from a human donor with multiple sclerosis.

The V call is TRBV4-2, the J call TRBJ2-1, with D tentatively TRBD1 (6 bases). The CDR3 runs 16 residues. Looked up from germline, CDR1 is LGHNA and CDR2 is YNFKEQ. V shed 3 bases and J shed 8 bases, with 20 bases lying between them. CDR3 in DNA: TGTGCCAGCAGCCACTATCAAGGGCAGGGGAGAGATGAGCAGTTCTTC. It codes for CASSHYQGQGRDEQFF.

CDR3 residues: CASSSGLGLYGYTF. DNA of the CDR3: TGTGCCAGCAGTTCTGGCCTGGGATTATATGGCTACACCTTC. This chain links TRBV12-3 or TRBV12-4 with TRBJ1-2, with unresolved D. Trimming removed 4 bases at V and 5 bases at J, with 14 bases between. This CDR3 comprises 14 residues.

The chain is built from TRBV12-3 or TRBV12-4 and TRBJ2-7; TRBD1 aligns across 8 bases. The CDR3 length is 15 residues. With 4 bases clipped from V and 6 bases from J, the junction kept 11 bases outside the gene matches. CDR3 nucleotides: TGTGCCAGCAGTTGGGGGCAGGGGGCGCAGGGCGAGCAGTACTTC. Translated, it gives CASSWGQGAQGEQYF.

The chain combines TRBV6-1 with TRBJ2-7, with D uncertain. This CDR3 is 15 amino acids long. CDR1 is MNHNS, CDR2 SASEGT, per germline. V was trimmed by 2 bases and J by 0 bases, leaving 11 bases between them. This CDR3 reads CASSESVSTSYEQYF. CDR3 DNA sequence: TGTGCCAGCAGTGAAAGTGTCAGTACCTCCTACGAGCAGTACTTC.

The chain links TRBV19 to TRBJ2-5; D is undetermined. The CDR3 extends over 13 amino acids. V gave up 6 bases and J gave up 5 bases, with 13 bases separating them. Germline CDR1 reads LNHDA; CDR2 reads SQIVND (reference sequence). The CDR3 coding sequence is TGTGCCAGTAGCGCGGCCGCGACGGAGACCCAGTACTTC. Its translation: CASSAAATETQYF.

V and J are TRBV29-1 and TRBJ1-1; TRBD1 matches at 7 bases. The CDR3 is made up of 13 amino acids. The junction had 8 bases not matched to a gene; V was cut back by 4 bases and J by 6 bases. From germline, CDR1 is SQVTM and CDR2 ANQGSEA. CDR3 in DNA: TGCAGCGTTGGGCGGGACAGTCGGTCTGAAGCTTTCTTT. It codes for CSVGRDSRSEAFF.

This chain connects TRBV11-3 to TRBJ1-2; D gene uncertain. V was shortened by 5 bases and J by 7 bases, with 14 bases between the two germline ends. Looked up from germline, CDR1 is SGHNT and CDR2 is YENEEA. This CDR3 spans 13 amino acids. For the CDR3, the DNA is TGTGCCAGCAGCCCCCGCGCCAAGTTTGGCTACACCTTC. Its translation: CASSPRAKFGYTF.

The CDR3 DNA sequence: TGTGCCACCAGTGAACAGACATTAGCGGGAGCGATCTACAATGAGCAGTTCTTC. Protein: CATSEQTLAGAIYNEQFF. The genes are TRBV24-1 and TRBJ2-1; 9 bases map to TRBD2. V lost 4 bases, J lost 3 bases, and 12 bases stayed unmatched. Germline CDR1 and CDR2: KGHDR and SFDVKD. This CDR3 region has 18 residues.

DNA of the CDR3: TGTGCCAGTAGTATCGGTCTAGGTACGCAGTATTTT. Translated, it gives CASSIGLGTQYF. The V call is TRBV19, the J call TRBJ2-3; D is uncertain. Trimming pared 3 bases from V and 8 bases from J, leaving 9 bases between. The CDR3 sequence is 12 residues long. Germline values: CDR1 LNHDA, CDR2 SQIVND (reference sequence). The full variable domain, completed using reference TRBV19 and TRBJ2-3, is DGGITQSPKYLFRKEGQNVTLSCEQNLNHDAMYWYRQDPGQGLRLIYYSQIVNDFQKGDIAEGYSVSREKKESFPLTVTSAQKNPTAFYLCASSIGLGTQYFGPGTRLTVL.

The V gene is TRBV19, the J gene TRBJ1-5; tentative D call: TRBD1 (6 bases). V lost 2 bases to trimming and J lost 7 bases, with 15 bases between them. This CDR3 region has 15 residues. Germline V gene lookup returns CDR1 LNHDA and CDR2 SQIVND (reference sequence). The CDR3 sequence: CASSISGGGHQPQHF. As DNA, the CDR3 is TGTGCCAGTAGTATATCGGGAGGGGGTCACCAGCCCCAGCATTTT.

The CDR3 loop reads CASSPSGRGSGYTF. The CDR3 nucleotides are TGTGCCAGCAGCCCGTCGGGCAGGGGCAGTGGCTACACCTTC. The chain couples TRBV6-5 to TRBJ1-2, with D maybe TRBD1 (6 bases). The CDR3 contains 14 residues. Germline loops: CDR1 MNHEY, CDR2 SVGAGI. V lost 6 bases and J 7 bases, leaving 18 bases between the germline ends.

This chain joins TRBV5-6 and TRBJ2-5; D uncertain. The CDR3 totals 14 residues. Germline V gene data show CDR1 as SGHDT and CDR2 as YYEEEE. V gave up 3 bases and J gave up 0 bases, with 9 bases separating them. The CDR3 DNA reads TGTGCCAGCAGCTCCCACAAGTACCAAGAGACCCAGTACTTC. Translated: CASSSHKYQETQYF.

CDR3 in DNA: TGCAGTGCTAGGTCCAACCGGGGTTATGGCTACACCTTC. It encodes CSARSNRGYGYTF. The chain employs TRBV20-1 and TRBJ1-2, with D uncertain. V was shortened by 3 bases and J by 5 bases, with 13 bases between the two germline ends. The CDR3 runs 13 residues. CDR1 is DFQATT and CDR2 is SNEGSKA in the germline V gene (reference sequence).

Only one count was recorded for this clonotype. V and J are TRBV12-3 or TRBV12-4 and TRBJ2-1; the match to TRBD1 covers 10 bases. There are 15 residues in the CDR3. V trimming: 5 bases; J trimming: 4 bases; junction bases outside the gene matches: 5. In DNA, the CDR3 is TGTGCCAGCAGTCTCGACAGGGGGCAGTACAATGAGCAGTTCTTC. Translation gives CASSLDRGQYNEQFF.

This rearrangement joins TRBV12-3 or TRBV12-4 to TRBJ2-4, with a possible D match to TRBD2 (5 bases). This CDR3 spans 15 amino acids. The germline V and J ends were trimmed by 5 bases and 3 bases, with 14 bases remaining between them. The CDR3 here is CASSPRGVVKNIQYF. CDR3 coding DNA: TGTGCCAGCAGTCCCCGGGGAGTTGTCAAAAACATTCAGTACTTC.

The genes are TRBV9 and TRBJ2-1; 10 positions match TRBD2. Germline V gives CDR1 SGDLS, CDR2 YYNGEE. The CDR3 runs 15 residues. Trimming at V came to 0 bases and at J to 9 bases, leaving 6 bases not matched to a gene. The CDR3 loop reads CASSVDLAGDREQFF. The CDR3, as DNA: TGTGCCAGCAGCGTAGACCTAGCGGGAGACCGTGAGCAGTTCTTC.

The count of this clonotype is one. The chain is built from TRBV20-1 and TRBJ2-2, with no clear D. In germline, CDR1 is DFQATT, CDR2 SNEGSKA (reference sequence). The CDR3 runs 12 residues. CDR3 sequence: CSLDGDTGELFF. CDR3 coding DNA: TGCAGCCTGGACGGAGACACCGGGGAGCTGTTTTTT.

The count of this clonotype is one. The CDR3 DNA is TGTGCCAGCAGTTCTGGGACAGGCTCATATGGCTACACCTTC. Protein sequence: CASSSGTGSYGYTF. The chain carries TRBV28 and TRBJ1-2; 8 positions agree with TRBD1. Germline V CDR1 and CDR2: MDHEN, SYDVKM. Unmatched junction bases numbered 6, after V lost 4 bases and J lost 5 bases. The CDR3 runs to 14 residues.

V is TRBV12-3 or TRBV12-4 and J is TRBJ2-2; 14 bases are shared with TRBD2. CDR3 size: 20 residues. V shed 2 bases, J shed 4 bases, and the junction held 12 bases outside the gene matches. CDR3 sequence: CASSLRNRLAGGPSTGELFF. CDR3 nucleotides: TGTGCCAGCAGTTTACGCAACCGACTAGCGGGAGGGCCGAGCACCGGGGAGCTGTTTTTT.

In this sample, this clonotype turned up once. The V call is TRBV3-1, the J call TRBJ1-2, with unresolved D. V shed 3 bases and J shed 7 bases, with 9 bases lying between them. This CDR3 has 12 residues. The germline gives CDR1 LGHDT, CDR2 YNNKEL (reference sequence). The CDR3 coding sequence is TGTGCCAGCAGCCACGGTCTAAGTGGCTACACCTTC. It specifies CASSHGLSGYTF.

The V and J genes are TRBV3-1 and TRBJ2-2, with D unclear. Germline V gene sequence: CDR1 LGHDT, CDR2 YNNKEL (reference sequence). V lost 2 bases and J 0 bases, leaving 7 bases between the germline ends. This CDR3 spans 15 amino acids. The CDR3 protein is CASSQRNTNTGELFF. The DNA of the CDR3 is TGTGCCAGCAGCCAAAGGAACACGAACACCGGGGAGCTGTTTTTT.

The chain uses TRBV11-3 and TRBJ2-2; D might be TRBD2 (6 bases). With 0 bases removed from V and 2 bases from J, the gap between germline ends came to 16 bases. CDR3 length equals 18 residues. Germline CDR1 reads SGHNT; CDR2 reads YENEEA. In DNA, the CDR3 is TGTGCCAGCAGCTTAGATCAGTTGTTTGGGACTAACACCGGGGAGCTGTTTTTT. This sequence encodes CASSLDQLFGTNTGELFF. The full variable domain, in which reference TRBV11-3 and TRBJ2-2 provide the parts outside the CDR3, is EAGVVQSPRYKIIEKKQPVAFWCNPISGHNTLYWYLQNLGQGPELLIRYENEEAVDDSQLPKDRFSAERLKGVDSTLKIQPAELGDSAVYLCASSLDQLFGTNTGELFFGEGSRLTVL.

This chain uses TRBV24-1 with TRBJ2-5; tentative D call: TRBD2 (5 bases). The V gene lost 5 bases and the J gene lost 2 bases, with 11 bases spanning the gap. CDR3 length: 14 amino acids. CDR1 KGHDR and CDR2 SFDVKD come from the germline V gene. CDR3 amino acids: CATSGPPGQETQYF. Here the CDR3 DNA reads TGTGCCACCAGTGGTCCCCCGGGGCAAGAGACCCAGTACTTC.

The chain recombines TRBV7-2 with TRBJ1-6; 9 bases align to TRBD1. V gave up 5 bases and J gave up 5 bases; unmatched junction bases: 10. Germline V gene sequence: CDR1 SGHTA, CDR2 FQGNSA. This CDR3 is 17 amino acids long. The CDR3 reads CASSHGLQGAHNSPLHF. As DNA, the CDR3 is TGTGCCAGCAGCCATGGGCTACAGGGGGCCCATAATTCACCCCTCCACTTT.

The DNA for the CDR3 is TGTGCCAGCAGTGAAGCGGAGGGGGGCCGCGGCCAGCCCCAGCATTTT. Its translation: CASSEAEGGRGQPQHF. This rearrangement joins TRBV2 to TRBJ1-5; D is perhaps TRBD1 (6 bases). CDR3 length equals 16 residues. V was pared by 0 bases and J by 7 bases, with 16 bases between. The germline V gene has CDR1 SNHLY and CDR2 FYNNEI.

The chain recombines TRBV7-2 with TRBJ2-5, with D maybe TRBD2 (6 bases). Germline V lookup: CDR1 SGHTA, CDR2 FQGNSA. The CDR3 spans 14 residues. The germline V and J ends were trimmed by 6 bases and 2 bases, with 13 bases remaining between them. CDR3 sequence: CASSTMGLQETQYF. CDR3 sequence (DNA): TGTGCCAGCAGTACAATGGGACTTCAAGAGACCCAGTACTTC.